The 20 T cell receptor beta chains below come from one sample, sequenced in a study of T cells in Graves' hyperthyroidism and ophthalmopathy. Amplification of TCR beta CDR3 regions was performed using RNA transcripts as template. HTBI primers were used for first-round RT-PCR of the TCR CDR3. TCRdb reprocessed the multiplex PCR reads with MiXCR, giving one entry per CDR3 protein. The sample shows around 720,000 distinct CDR3 sequences, 30% to 40% of them seen only once. The sample consisted of blood. Receptors were obtained from a woman aged 40 to 50 with Graves' hyperthyroidism.

This clonotype has a handful of counts. V usage is TRBV7-2 and J usage is TRBJ1-2; 8 nucleotides line up with TRBD1. Trimming cost V 6 bases and J 8 bases; bases outside gene matches: 11. The CDR3 consists of 14 residues. The germline CDR1 and CDR2 sequences are SGHTA and FQGNSA. The CDR3 spells CASSSEGQGGGYTF. Written as DNA, the CDR3 is TGTGCCAGCAGTTCGGAAGGACAGGGAGGCGGCTACACCTTC.

This chain uses TRBV7-3 with TRBJ1-3; 7 bases fit TRBD1. CDR3 length: 16 residues. V gave up 3 bases and J gave up 2 bases; unmatched junction bases: 7. Germline CDR1 reads SGHTA; CDR2 reads FQGTGA. The CDR3 DNA sequence: TGTGCCAGCAGCTTGGGCAGGGGGTCACCTGGAAACACCATATATTTT. Amino acids: CASSLGRGSPGNTIYF.

The chain links TRBV5-5 to TRBJ1-3; maybe TRBD1 (6 bases). This CDR3 is built from 12 residues. Deletions cut 1 base from V and 8 bases from J, with 7 bases between. Germline CDR1 is SGHKS and CDR2 is YYEKEE (reference sequence). The CDR3: CASSLRGDTIYF. The CDR3 nucleotides read TGTGCCAGCAGCTTGAGGGGGGACACCATATATTTT.

This clonotype has ten or more counts. J is TRBJ2-5 and V is TRBV7-2; D perhaps matches TRBD1 (6 bases). V lost 4 bases, J lost 4 bases, and 16 bases lay in between. The germline gives CDR1 SGHTA, CDR2 FQGNSA. CDR3 size: 15 residues. The CDR3, as DNA: TGTGCCAGCAGCTCCCTGAAACAGGGTGGAGAGACCCAGTACTTC. This encodes CASSSLKQGGETQYF. The full variable domain, rest sourced from reference TRBV7-2 and TRBJ2-5, is GAGVSQSPSNKVTEKGKDVELRCDPISGHTALYWYRQSLGQGLEFLIYFQGNSAPDKSGLPSDRFSAERTGGSVSTLTIQRTQQEDSAVYLCASSSLKQGGETQYFGPGTRLLVL.

This clonotype was counted between two and nine times. V is TRBV7-2 and J is TRBJ1-6, with TRBD1 identical over 8 bases. Germline loops: CDR1 SGHTA, CDR2 FQGNSA. The CDR3 is made up of 15 amino acids. Unmatched junction bases numbered 7, after V lost 5 bases and J lost 7 bases. The CDR3 DNA reads as TGTGCCAGCAGCGTGACAGGGGTCCTGAATTCACCCCTCCACTTT. Protein: CASSVTGVLNSPLHF.

This sequence joins TRBV27 and TRBJ2-5; the D gene is possibly TRBD2 (6 bases). Looked up from germline, CDR1 is MNHEY and CDR2 is SMNVEV (reference sequence). This CDR3 has 13 residues. Trimming removed 6 bases at V and 5 bases at J, with 13 bases between. CDR3 nucleotides: TGTGCCAGCAGGTTCTCAGGGAGGGAGACCCAGTACTTC. It is translated as CASRFSGRETQYF.

The chain joins TRBV4-3 to TRBJ1-1; TRBD1 agrees at 7 bases. This CDR3 contains 14 residues. Trimming removed 3 bases from V and 7 bases from J; junction bases left unmatched: 8. CDR1 and CDR2 (germline): LGHNA, YSLEER. In nucleotides, the CDR3 is TGCGCCAGCAGCCACCTCAGACAGGGATATGAAGCTTTCTTT. It yields the protein CASSHLRQGYEAFF.

This chain links TRBV7-2 with TRBJ1-6; the D gene is possibly TRBD1 (6 bases). This CDR3 region has 15 residues. CDR1 is SGHTA and CDR2 is FQGNSA in the germline V gene. Between the trimmed V and J ends, which lost 5 bases and 5 bases, there was a span of 13 bases. The CDR3 DNA follows: TGTGCCAGCAGCGGGGGCGAAACCGATAATTCACCCCTCCACTTT. Its protein product is CASSGGETDNSPLHF.

The V gene is TRBV11-2, the J gene TRBJ2-7, with TRBD2 matching 8 bases. V lost 5 bases, J lost 2 bases, and 5 bases stayed unmatched. The CDR3 runs to 14 residues. CDR1 is SGHAT, CDR2 FQNNGV, per germline. The CDR3 DNA is TGTGCCAGCAGCCGGCCGGGACTAGCCTACGAGCAGTACTTC. Protein product: CASSRPGLAYEQYF.

This clonotype was counted ten times or more. DNA of the CDR3: TGTGCCATCAGTGAGTCAGGGGTGGGGACTGAAGCTTTCTTT. Amino acid sequence: CAISESGVGTEAFF. The chain carries TRBV10-3 and TRBJ1-1, with a weak D call TRBD1 (5 bases). Germline CDR1 and CDR2: ENHRY and SYGVKD. CDR3 length: 14 residues. Trimming took 0 bases from V and 5 from J, leaving 10 bases between them.

The gene calls are TRBV15 and TRBJ2-1; no reliable D call. The CDR3 sequence is 13 residues long. CDR1 is LNHNV, CDR2 YYDKDF, per germline (reference sequence). V was cut by 0 bases and J by 7 bases, with 7 bases left in between. CDR3 amino acids: CATSRERVNEQFF. CDR3 bases: TGTGCCACCAGCAGAGAAAGGGTTAATGAGCAGTTCTTC. The variable domain in full, with the rest retrieved from reference TRBV15 and TRBJ2-1, is DAMVIQNPRYQVTQFGKPVTLSCSQTLNHNVMYWYQQKSSQAPKLLFHYYDKDFNNEADTPDNFQSRRPNTSFCFLDIRSPGLGDTAMYLCATSRERVNEQFFGPGTRLTVL.

In its sample, this clonotype was seen many times. The rearrangement links TRBV11-3 to TRBJ2-7, with D tentatively TRBD2 (5 bases). V shed 5 bases and J shed 2 bases, with 13 bases lying between them. This CDR3 comprises 14 residues. The germline gives CDR1 SGHNT, CDR2 YENEEA. CDR3 coding DNA: TGTGCCAGCAGCCAACGGGAACAAGCCTACGAGCAGTACTTC. Protein sequence: CASSQREQAYEQYF.

The chain combines TRBV15 with TRBJ1-1, with D perhaps TRBD1 (5 bases). The germline V gene has CDR1 LNHNV and CDR2 YYDKDF (reference sequence). The CDR3 is 15 residues long. The V gene lost 9 bases and the J gene lost 1 base, with 18 bases spanning the gap. CDR3 loop: CATTGLAGGNTEAFF. The CDR3 DNA reads as TGTGCCACTACAGGACTAGCGGGAGGGAACACTGAAGCTTTCTTT.

For this clonotype: Since a much larger clone is just one base distant, this may be a read error. Because the CDR3 is missing its conserved closing phenylalanine or tryptophan, this is likely a read error. The chain links TRBV19 to TRBJ1-1; the D is unclear. Germline CDR1 reads LNHDA; CDR2 reads SQIVND (reference sequence). V shed 4 bases and J shed 1 base, with 13 bases lying between them. The CDR3 runs to 15 residues. The CDR3 coding sequence is TGTGCCAGTAGTAGAACGGTTCAGGAGAACACTGAAGCTTTCCTT. It translates to CASSRTVQENTEAFL.

In this sample, this clonotype turned up many times. CDR3 DNA: TGCAGCGGAACGCAGGGTTACACTGAAGCTTTCTTT. Its translation is CSGTQGYTEAFF. The V call is TRBV20-1, the J call TRBJ1-1, with a tentative D call TRBD1 (5 bases). CDR3 size: 12 residues. The germline V gene has CDR1 DFQATT and CDR2 SNEGSKA (reference sequence).

With regard to this clonotype: One end of the junction varies from germline; a read error may be responsible. V usage is TRBV7-9 and J usage is TRBJ2-1, with D perhaps TRBD1 or TRBD2 (6 bases each). Germline V lookup: CDR1 SEHNR, CDR2 FQNEAQ (reference sequence). This CDR3 contains 16 residues. The CDR3, as DNA: TGCGCCAGCAGCCAACCCGGGGGCCACTCCTACAATGAGCAGTTCTTC. Translated, it gives CASSQPGGHSYNEQFF.

The chain couples TRBV6-5 to TRBJ1-2, with D maybe TRBD1 (6 bases). Trimming stripped 4 bases from V and 0 bases from J, with 9 bases between. Per germline, CDR1 MNHEY and CDR2 SVGAGI. The CDR3 consists of 14 residues. The CDR3, as DNA: TGTGCCAGCAGTTGGAGGGGGGCTAACTATGGCTACACCTTC. This translates into CASSWRGANYGYTF.

The chain has TRBV20-1 and TRBJ2-5; TRBD2 agrees at 10 bases. V was clipped by 4 bases and J by 5 bases; unmatched bases: 22. Germline V gene data show CDR1 as DFQATT and CDR2 as SNEGSKA (reference sequence). This CDR3 has 19 amino acids. The CDR3 is CSAMGLAGDGLRFQETQYF. Written as DNA, the CDR3 is TGCAGTGCTATGGGGCTAGCGGGAGATGGTCTGAGATTCCAGGAGACCCAGTACTTC.

The chain combines TRBV2 with TRBJ1-5; possibly TRBD1 for D (5 bases). This CDR3 contains 18 residues. V lost 6 bases to trimming and J lost 0 bases, with 21 bases between them. Per germline, CDR1 SNHLY and CDR2 FYNNEI. The CDR3 sequence: CASSPLMGTGNSNQPQHF. The CDR3, as DNA: TGTGCCAGCAGCCCTCTAATGGGGACCGGAAATAGCAATCAGCCCCAGCATTTT.

This clonotype was observed a single time. This CDR3 reads CASSFRTGIHEQYF. The CDR3 DNA sequence: TGTGCCAGCAGCTTCCGGACAGGGATACACGAGCAGTACTTC. The chain carries TRBV7-2 and TRBJ2-7; 8 nucleotides align to TRBD1. The CDR3 totals 14 residues. CDR1 and CDR2 from the germline V gene are SGHTA and FQGNSA. V shed 3 bases, J shed 5 bases, and the junction held 6 bases outside the gene matches.